This TCR beta chain was sequenced in a study of somatic mutations in cytotoxic T cells in rheumatoid arthritis (dated by TCRdb to 2016 to 2017). For the wider study: Peripheral blood (just under 31 ml EDTA) was collected from patients immediately after diagnosis and before any treatment began. Some T-cell populations stained with V beta antibodies were sorted by flow on a FACSAria II or Sony SH800 to nearly 100% purity, with sorted V beta1+ cells additionally subjected to TCRB sequencing. The study asked whether expanded CD8+ T-cell clones in newly diagnosed, untreated rheumatoid arthritis carry somatic mutations, and used TCRB deep sequencing to characterize clonality. A total of roughly 60 rheumatoid arthritis patients and 20 or so healthy controls underwent TCRB deep sequencing. Median age was essentially the same in the patient group and the control group.

Concerning this clone: Its antigen is not yet known. One base away there is no much larger clone; base qualities are not given.

Sequences SGHAT (CDR1) and FQNNGV (CDR2) are obtained from the germline V gene. Reading from cysteine to phenylalanine, the CDR3 counts 12 amino acids. The retained sequence is limited to the CDR3, 36 bases, with the frame set at the first base. Trimming takes 5 bases from V and 7 bases from J, and the germline ends sit 9 bases apart. TCRB CDR3 sequencing used the immunoSEQ assay on genomic DNA. In the original analysis: Patient CD8+ clones larger than 1% were compared against published virus-specific TCRB sequences, and only a few matched. Analyses were restricted to productive TCRB rearrangements. Clonality was expressed as a Shannon entropy-based productive clonality index, with each clone defined by a unique TCRB CDR3 sequence. The template counts of each clone relative to the total templates per sample were used to calculate repertoire overlap between two samples. V-gene usage from TCRB sequencing and V-gene usage measured by flow cytometry were correlated (Spearman r of about 0.61). In its TCRdb copy, this immuneACCESS table keeps in-frame sequences only and misses some clones. Where compared with another copy, unresolved V genes explain less than half of these, and the others have no known cause. Clone size and V and J calls were adopted from that table, with D and trimming inferred from the DNA. The sample table contains roughly 18,000 clones; only one count was recorded for 80% of them. Together, the top ten hold 28% of the sample.

Positive magnetic bead selection on an AutoMACS was used to isolate CD4+ and CD8+ cells, with flow cytometry used to check purity. Initial screening for clonal expansions relied on flow cytometry with a TCR V beta antibody panel, after which sorted CD8+ fractions underwent TCRB deep sequencing for characterization. Peripheral blood mononuclear cells were obtained using density gradient separation with Ficoll-Paque PLUS. Nucleospin Tissue or Tissue XS kits were used to extract DNA from CD4-enriched, CD8-enriched or PBMC samples, and a Qubit 2.0 fluorometer was used for quantification. Summary of the overall study and its limitations: In patients, CD8+ clonality rose with age (Spearman r of about 0.53), which was not the case in healthy controls. Rheumatoid arthritis patients and age-matched healthy controls did not significantly differ in CD8+ T-cell clonality. In about an eighth of the roughly 65 patients the largest CD8+ clone exceeded 20% of CD8+ cells, and several identical CD8+ TCRB sequences were shared between blood and synovial fluid. The expanded CD8+ clones had unknown antigen targets, and not appearing in virus-specific databases did not rule out that they were virus-specific. No adjustment for multiple comparisons was made for the slight TRBV07 underrepresentation in patients.

The specimen sequenced was CD8+ T cells sorted from blood. The sequence is built from TRBV11-2 and TRBJ1-3; TRBD1 could be the D gene, as 6 bases match. The receptor's source is an adult with rheumatoid arthritis. The CDR3 region reads CASSTGLNTIYF. The nucleotide sequence reads TGTGCCAGCAGCACAGGGCTGAACACCATATATTTT.